These 14 T cell receptor beta chains originate from one sample sequenced in a study of T cell repertoires in cytomegalovirus infection. MiXCR was run by TCRdb on the reads, yielding one entry per CDR3 protein. Of a few hundred thousand distinct CDR3 sequences listed, roughly 15% were seen once; the top ten hold 12%. Material: PBMCs. The receptors originated from a human donor in good health (CMV status not recorded). Some clones in this sample may be carry-over from other donors' samples.

There are many counts of this clonotype. The chain employs TRBV7-2 and TRBJ2-3; possibly TRBD1 or TRBD2 for D (5 bases each). The CDR3 length is 16 residues. CDR1 SGHTA and CDR2 FQGNSA come from the germline V gene. The V and J ends lost 2 bases and 6 bases respectively, with 18 bases between them. The CDR3 DNA sequence: TGTGCCAGCAGCTTATGGCCCCGGGACCAGACGGATACGCAGTATTTT. Translation gives CASSLWPRDQTDTQYF.

Many counts were recorded for this clonotype. The chain recombines TRBV7-2 with TRBJ1-5; D gene unclear. V lost 0 bases, J lost 9 bases, and 12 bases lay in between. The CDR3 sequence is 14 residues long. The germline gives CDR1 SGHTA, CDR2 FQGNSA. The CDR3 region has the DNA TGTGCCAGCAGCTTAGCGGAGAGGGTTTGGCCCCAGCATTTT. It encodes CASSLAERVWPQHF.

Worth noting for this clonotype: Compared with germline, one end of the junction differs, possibly owing to a read error. This chain links TRBV7-9 with TRBJ2-3; 8 positions agree with TRBD1. CDR1 and CDR2 (germline): SEHNR, FQNEAQ (reference sequence). CDR3 length: 16 amino acids. This CDR3 is CASSLNSGTGTVTQYF. Here the CDR3 DNA reads TGTGCCAGCAGCCTGAATTCCGGGACAGGCACAGTTACGCAGTATTTT.

This clonotype was seen at least ten times. The V call is TRBV28, the J call TRBJ2-7; D gene uncertain. V lost 3 bases and J 2 bases, leaving 8 bases between the germline ends. Germline CDR1 MDHEN, CDR2 SYDVKM. This CDR3 is built from 13 residues. CDR3 sequence reads: CASSFPETYEQYF. The CDR3 region has the DNA TGTGCCAGCAGTTTTCCCGAAACCTACGAGCAGTACTTC.

This clonotype was detected a few times. J is TRBJ2-5 and V is TRBV20-1; the D call may be TRBD1 or TRBD2 (7 bases each). This CDR3 has 14 residues. Germline CDR1 DFQATT, CDR2 SNEGSKA (reference sequence). Trimming took 4 bases from V and 4 from J, leaving 16 bases between them. The DNA for the CDR3 is TGCAGTGCTAAAATGGGCAGGGGGGGAGAGACCCAGTACTTC. It translates to CSAKMGRGGETQYF.

This clonotype came up a few times. As DNA, the CDR3 is TGTGCCAGCAAGGCGAGCCCTCACGAGCAGTACTTC. This encodes CASKASPHEQYF. The chain is built from TRBV2 and TRBJ2-7; D is undetermined. With 7 bases removed from V and 5 bases from J, the gap between germline ends came to 12 bases. Germline-derived CDR1 and CDR2 are SNHLY and FYNNEI. This CDR3 comprises 12 residues.

The table lists this clonotype with many counts. The chain carries TRBV24-1 and TRBJ1-2, with 7 positions matching TRBD1. With V trimmed by 5 bases and J by 7 bases, 6 bases remained unmatched. CDR3 length: 13 residues. The germline V gene encodes CDR1 KGHDR and CDR2 SFDVKD. Here the CDR3 DNA reads TGTGCCACCAGTGGAAGACAGGGCTCTGGCTACACCTTC. This gives the protein CATSGRQGSGYTF.

In this sample, this clonotype turned up a few times. The J gene is TRBJ2-7, the V gene TRBV12-3 or TRBV12-4; 10 nucleotides match TRBD1. The CDR3 runs to 17 residues. J lost 5 bases, V lost 4 bases, and 14 bases had no gene match. For the CDR3, the DNA is TGTGCCAGCAGTTATGGCGAACCGGGACAGGGGTCTAACGAGCAGTACTTC. Amino acid sequence: CASSYGEPGQGSNEQYF.

The chain uses TRBV20-1 and TRBJ1-6; weak D call: TRBD1 (6 bases). Trimming left V 0 bases short and J 8 bases short, with 11 bases between. From germline, CDR1 is DFQATT and CDR2 SNEGSKA (reference sequence). This CDR3 contains 14 residues. The CDR3 DNA reads as TGCAGTGCTAGAGAGGGGGGGCTTCATTCACCCCTCCACTTT. Residues: CSAREGGLHSPLHF.

This clonotype was observed a few times. V and J are TRBV7-9 and TRBJ2-2, with 10 bases fitting TRBD2. V lost 2 bases and J lost 4; bases outside the gene matches: 7. CDR1 is SEHNR and CDR2 is FQNEAQ in the germline V gene (reference sequence). This CDR3 is 17 amino acids long. CDR3 DNA: TGTGCCAGCAGCTTACCCACTAGCGGGGTTAGCACCGGGGAGCTGTTTTTT. Protein sequence: CASSLPTSGVSTGELFF.

This clonotype appeared many times. The gene calls are TRBV12-3 or TRBV12-4 and TRBJ2-1, with TRBD2 identical over 10 bases. The CDR3 totals 14 residues. The junction had 9 bases not matched to a gene; V was cut back by 10 bases and J by 6 bases. CDR3 sequence: CATASGGAINEQFF. DNA for the CDR3: TGTGCCACCGCGAGCGGGGGGGCAATCAATGAGCAGTTCTTC.

The CDR3 DNA is TGTGCCAGTAACAACGGGCCCGACACCGGGGAGCTGTTTTTT. Its protein product is CASNNGPDTGELFF. The chain links TRBV19 to TRBJ2-2; no definite D call. Trimming removed 7 bases at V and 3 bases at J, with 12 bases between. The CDR3 runs to 14 residues. Germline lookup yields CDR1 LNHDA and CDR2 SQIVND (reference sequence).

The chain joins TRBV27 to TRBJ1-6, with 10 bases matching TRBD1. Per germline, CDR1 MNHEY and CDR2 SMNVEV (reference sequence). The CDR3 covers 14 residues. V lost 5 bases and J lost 9; bases outside the gene matches: 4. CDR3 protein: CASSRQGATSPLHF. The CDR3 bases are TGTGCCAGCAGTCGACAGGGGGCTACTTCACCCCTCCACTTT.

There are a few counts of this clonotype. J is TRBJ1-5 and V is TRBV15; 7 bases are a match to TRBD1. V shed 5 bases, J shed 3 bases, and the junction held 4 bases outside the gene matches. Germline V gives CDR1 LNHNV, CDR2 YYDKDF (reference sequence). The CDR3 spans 14 residues. The CDR3 sequence is CATSPGTDNQPQHF. The CDR3, as DNA: TGTGCCACCAGCCCTGGGACAGACAATCAGCCCCAGCATTTT. The entire variable domain, with the rest obtained from reference TRBV15 and TRBJ1-5, is as follows: DAMVIQNPRYQVTQFGKPVTLSCSQTLNHNVMYWYQQKSSQAPKLLFHYYDKDFNNEADTPDNFQSRRPNTSFCFLDIRSPGLGDTAMYLCATSPGTDNQPQHFGDGTRLSIL.